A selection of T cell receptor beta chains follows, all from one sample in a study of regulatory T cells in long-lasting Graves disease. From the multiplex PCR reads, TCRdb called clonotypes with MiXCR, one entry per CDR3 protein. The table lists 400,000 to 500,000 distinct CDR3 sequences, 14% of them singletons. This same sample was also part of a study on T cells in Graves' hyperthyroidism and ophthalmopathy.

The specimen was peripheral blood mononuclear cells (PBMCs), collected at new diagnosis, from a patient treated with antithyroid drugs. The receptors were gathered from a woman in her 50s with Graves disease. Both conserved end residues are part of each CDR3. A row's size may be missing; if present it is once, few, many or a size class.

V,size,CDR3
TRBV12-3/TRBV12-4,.,CASSPVPNTEAFF
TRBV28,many,CASSSDGGSSYNEQFF
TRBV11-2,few,CASSLEVGGRQYF
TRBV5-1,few,CASSSDRGRLVPQETQYF
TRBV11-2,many,CASSLVGGSPYEQYF
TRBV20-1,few,CSARIDTGELFF
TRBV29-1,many,CSVGASGYNEQFF
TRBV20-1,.,CSAPGQPNTGELFF
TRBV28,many,CASSLGGQGYNEQFF
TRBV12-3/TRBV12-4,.,CASSRSTGGRAKNIQYF
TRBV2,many,CASVKGTTRQELFF
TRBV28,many,CASSFVGLAGDDNEQFF
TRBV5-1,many,CASSPGLGSYEQYF
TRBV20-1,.,CSAGTLAGASWLFFGPVCYEQYF
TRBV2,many,CASSEWGTGSRSTQYF
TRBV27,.,CASSVARDFANEQFF
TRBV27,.,CASKKTVPIYNEQFF
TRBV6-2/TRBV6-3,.,CASSYSARRELFF
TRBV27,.,CASSRLWIAGGPLSEQYF
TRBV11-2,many,CASSSQTSGSSEQFF